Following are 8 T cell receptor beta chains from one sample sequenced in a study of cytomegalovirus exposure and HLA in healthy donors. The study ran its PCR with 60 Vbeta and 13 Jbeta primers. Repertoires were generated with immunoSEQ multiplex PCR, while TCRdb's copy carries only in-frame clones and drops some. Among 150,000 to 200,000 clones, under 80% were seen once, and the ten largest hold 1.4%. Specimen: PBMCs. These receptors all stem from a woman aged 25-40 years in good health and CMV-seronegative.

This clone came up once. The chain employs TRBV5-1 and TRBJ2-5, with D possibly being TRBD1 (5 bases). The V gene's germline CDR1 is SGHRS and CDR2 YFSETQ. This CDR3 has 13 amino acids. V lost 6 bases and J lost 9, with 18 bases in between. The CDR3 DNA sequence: TGCGCCAGCAAGGGGCAGGCCCCATCGGCCCAGTACTTC. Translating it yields CASKGQAPSAQYF.

The CDR3 nucleotides read TGTGCCAGCAGCTTAGATCACAGCACTGAAGCTTTCTTT. It is translated as CASSLDHSTEAFF. The genes are TRBV11-1 and TRBJ1-1; D is ambiguous. CDR3 length: 13 residues. V dropped 1 base and J dropped 4 bases, with 7 bases sitting between them. CDR1 and CDR2 from the germline V gene are SGHAT and FQDESV (reference sequence). Complete variable domain (other parts from reference TRBV11-1 and TRBJ1-1): EAEVAQSPRYKITEKSQAVAFWCDPISGHATLYWYRQILGQGPELLVQFQDESVVDDSQLPKDRFSAERLKGVDSTLKIQPAELGDSAMYLCASSLDHSTEAFFGQGTRLTVV.

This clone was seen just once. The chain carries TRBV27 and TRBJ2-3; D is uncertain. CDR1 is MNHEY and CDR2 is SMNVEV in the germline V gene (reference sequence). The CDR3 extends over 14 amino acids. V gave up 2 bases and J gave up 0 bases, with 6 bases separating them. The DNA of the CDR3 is TGTGCCAGCAGTTTAGCGATTAGCACAGATACGCAGTATTTT. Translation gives CASSLAISTDTQYF.

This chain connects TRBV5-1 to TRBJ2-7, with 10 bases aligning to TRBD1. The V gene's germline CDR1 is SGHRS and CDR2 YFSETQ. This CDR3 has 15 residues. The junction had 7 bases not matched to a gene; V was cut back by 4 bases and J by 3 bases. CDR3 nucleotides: TGCGCCAGCAGCCAGCCCGGGACAGGGGTCTACGAGCAGTACTTC. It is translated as CASSQPGTGVYEQYF.

The CDR3 DNA follows: TGTGCCAGCAGTTCGCCCAGCGGGGCCTCCTACGAGCAGTACTTC. Its translation is CASSSPSGASYEQYF. The V call is TRBV28, the J call TRBJ2-7, with TRBD2 matching over 7 bases. The germline gives CDR1 MDHEN, CDR2 SYDVKM. Trimming cost V 4 bases and J 0 bases; bases outside gene matches: 6. The CDR3 is 15 amino acids.

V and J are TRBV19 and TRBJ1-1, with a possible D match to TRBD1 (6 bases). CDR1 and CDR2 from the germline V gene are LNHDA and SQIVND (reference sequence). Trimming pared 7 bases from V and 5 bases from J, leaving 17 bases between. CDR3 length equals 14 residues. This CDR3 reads CASTTDRSWTEAFF. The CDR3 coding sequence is TGTGCCAGTACTACCGACAGGTCTTGGACTGAAGCTTTCTTT.

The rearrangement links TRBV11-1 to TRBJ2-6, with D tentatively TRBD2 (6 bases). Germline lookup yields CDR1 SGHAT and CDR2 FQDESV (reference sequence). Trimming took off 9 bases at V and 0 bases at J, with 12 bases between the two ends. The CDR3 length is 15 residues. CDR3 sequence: CASRAGPSGANVLTF. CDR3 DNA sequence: TGTGCCAGTAGGGCGGGGCCCTCTGGGGCCAACGTCCTGACTTTC. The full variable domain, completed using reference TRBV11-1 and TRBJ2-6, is EAEVAQSPRYKITEKSQAVAFWCDPISGHATLYWYRQILGQGPELLVQFQDESVVDDSQLPKDRFSAERLKGVDSTLKIQPAELGDSAMYLCASRAGPSGANVLTFGAGSRLTVL.

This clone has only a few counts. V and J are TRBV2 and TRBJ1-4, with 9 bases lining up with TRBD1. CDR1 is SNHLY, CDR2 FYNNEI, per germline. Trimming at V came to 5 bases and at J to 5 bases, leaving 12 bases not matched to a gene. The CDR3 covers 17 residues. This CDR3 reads CASSTGTGMLGNEKLFF. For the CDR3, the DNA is TGTGCCAGCAGTACAGGGACAGGGATGCTAGGAAATGAAAAACTGTTTTTT.